The 8 T cell receptor beta chains below all came from one sample that was sequenced in a study of blood T cell repertoires in COVID-19. The data were produced by immunoSEQ multiplex PCR, yet TCRdb's version contains in-frame clones alone and is incomplete. The sample includes 130,000 to 150,000 clones, roughly 80% of them seen just once. The sequencing sample was made of PBMCs or T cells enriched from blood (not recorded which). Source of these receptors: a man aged 35 to 55 with acute COVID-19.

The chain employs TRBV6-6 and TRBJ2-7, with 11 bases fitting TRBD1. Germline CDR1 MNHNY, CDR2 SVGAGI (reference sequence). This CDR3 is built from 13 residues. The V and J ends lost 7 bases and 3 bases, in that order; junction bases with no gene match: 2. The chain's CDR3 is CASMGQGVYEQYF. The DNA for the CDR3 is TGTGCCAGCATGGGACAGGGGGTCTACGAGCAGTACTTC.

The chain combines TRBV7-9 with TRBJ1-4, with 7 positions matching TRBD1. Trimming cost V 5 bases and J 3 bases; bases outside gene matches: 6. The CDR3 contains 15 residues. CDR1 and CDR2 (germline): SEHNR, FQNEAQ (reference sequence). The CDR3 loop reads CASSVDRAANEKLFF. CDR3 nucleotide sequence: TGTGCCAGCAGCGTCGACAGGGCGGCTAATGAAAAACTGTTTTTT.

The chain recombines TRBV6-2 or TRBV6-3 with TRBJ2-7, with a weak D call TRBD1 (6 bases). The germline V gene has CDR1 MNHEY and CDR2 SVGEGT. Trimming shortened V by 5 bases and J by 7 bases, and 9 bases separated the two germline ends. The length of the CDR3 is 11 residues. CDR3 sequence (DNA): TGTGCCAGCAGTCCCACAGGGGAGCAGTACTTC. It codes for CASSPTGEQYF.

This chain connects TRBV5-1 to TRBJ2-5, with D unclear. CDR3 size: 12 residues. Germline V gene sequence: CDR1 SGHRS, CDR2 YFSETQ. V was pared by 5 bases and J by 1 base, with 6 bases between. CDR3 sequence: CASRATQETQYF. The CDR3 nucleotides read TGCGCCAGCAGAGCTACCCAAGAGACCCAGTACTTC.

This clone was counted between two and nine times. The chain employs TRBV4-2 and TRBJ2-2, with a tentative D call TRBD2 (5 bases). The CDR3 has 15 amino acids. In germline, CDR1 is LGHNA, CDR2 YNFKEQ. V was cut by 4 bases and J by 5 bases, with 14 bases left in between. In nucleotides, the CDR3 is TGTGCCAGCAGCCCTATCGGAGGCCAGACCGGGGAGCTGTTTTTT. Translating it yields CASSPIGGQTGELFF.

This clone appeared a single time. V usage is TRBV19 and J usage is TRBJ1-6; no definite D call. Trimming cost V 1 base and J 7 bases, with 11 bases left between them. The CDR3 has 15 amino acids. Germline loops: CDR1 LNHDA, CDR2 SQIVND (reference sequence). Here the CDR3 reads CASSIVEATNSPLHF. The DNA for the CDR3 is TGTGCCAGTAGTATAGTGGAGGCTACAAATTCACCCCTCCACTTT.

In regard to this clone: A junction boundary mismatches the germline segment, possibly from a read error. The rearrangement joins TRBV3-1 (or the pseudogene TRBV3-2) to TRBJ2-2; the match to TRBD2 covers 11 bases. CDR3 size: 17 residues. The germline V gene encodes CDR1 LGHDT and CDR2 YNNKEL (reference sequence). The CDR3 sequence is CASNQVLAGGNTGELFF. The CDR3 DNA follows: TGTGCCAGCAACCAAGTCCTAGCGGGAGGGAACACCGGGGAGCTGTTTTTT.

The CDR3 region is CASSVDSTGGESPLHF. The CDR3 DNA reads TGTGCCAGCAGCGTAGACTCGACAGGGGGCGAATCACCCCTCCACTTT. The rearrangement links TRBV9 to TRBJ1-6, with 10 bases identical to TRBD1. Germline V gene data show CDR1 as SGDLS and CDR2 as YYNGEE. V was pared by 0 bases and J by 10 bases, with 7 bases of the junction left unmatched. The CDR3 runs 16 residues.